Sequencing of this T cell receptor (beta chain) was carried out in a study of blood T cell repertoires in COVID-19 (dated by TCRdb to the early 2020s). Study-level background: Samples covering the acute and convalescent phases of COVID-19 were provided by collaborators in the United States, Italy and Spain. The prospective study material was composed of cDNA or gDNA derived from T cells, B-cell-depleted T cells, or PBMCs. A de-identified subject ID, COVID-19 status, age in years and sex were almost always included in the sample metadata. The dataset comprised deeply sampled blood TCRbeta repertoires from subjects exposed to, actively infected with, or recovered from COVID-19. The repertoires were released in a freely available public database intended as a resource for research on the immune response to SARS-CoV-2. Samples were obtained from the ongoing ImmuneRACE study (first 160 participants) and from approximately 1,200 subjects provided by 6 global collaborators. Where HLA class I and class II types were available, the types were taken from metadata supplied by the sample provider, not from assay-based typing.

TCRbeta CDR3 regions were amplified from genomic DNA by means of the immunoSEQ Assay, a bias-controlled multiplex PCR. On the study's bioinformatics: The number of nucleated cells in each sample was estimated by amplification of reference gene primers within the assay. To quantify the absolute abundance of each unique TCRbeta CDR3 rearrangement, sequence reads were collapsed and filtered. Productive Simpson clonality was computed per sample as the square root of Simpson's diversity index over productive rearrangements. TCRdb limited this immuneACCESS table to in-frame rearrangements with V and J called. A share of clones is missing; checked studies link under half to unresolved V genes, and the rest is unexplained. V and J calls and clone size are given by that table; D and trimming were obtained from the DNA. In all, the sample holds under 200,000 clones, and 87% of those were seen once. Clones ranked in the top ten supply over 3.5% of the sample.

Each collaborating institution followed its own protocols to collect whole blood in K2EDTA tubes. Collaborator samples were shipped for TCRbeta analysis as frozen whole blood, isolated PBMCs, or DNA extracted from either sample type. The investigation overall reported the following: The amount of clinical and demographic metadata varied by source and participant and was provided uncurated.

Remarks on this clone: The target of this receptor is not known. No much larger clonotype is one base removed from it; base qualities were not supplied.

Compared with germline, V lacks 5 bases and J lacks 5 bases; bases without a gene match: 7. The cysteine opens and the phenylalanine closes a CDR3 of 14 amino acids. Only CDR3 DNA remains: 42 bases, in frame from the first base. CDR1 is given as SGHTA and CDR2 as FQGNSA, both from the germline V gene. The chain is assembled from TRBV7-2 and TRBJ2-7, and 9 junction bases match TRBD1. Sequencing was carried out using peripheral blood. The receptor was isolated from a man in his late teens or twenties with active or convalescent COVID-19. Here is the DNA: TGTGCCAGCAGCGTCCGACAGGGGGGCAACGAGCAGTACTTC. It codes for CASSVRQGGNEQYF.